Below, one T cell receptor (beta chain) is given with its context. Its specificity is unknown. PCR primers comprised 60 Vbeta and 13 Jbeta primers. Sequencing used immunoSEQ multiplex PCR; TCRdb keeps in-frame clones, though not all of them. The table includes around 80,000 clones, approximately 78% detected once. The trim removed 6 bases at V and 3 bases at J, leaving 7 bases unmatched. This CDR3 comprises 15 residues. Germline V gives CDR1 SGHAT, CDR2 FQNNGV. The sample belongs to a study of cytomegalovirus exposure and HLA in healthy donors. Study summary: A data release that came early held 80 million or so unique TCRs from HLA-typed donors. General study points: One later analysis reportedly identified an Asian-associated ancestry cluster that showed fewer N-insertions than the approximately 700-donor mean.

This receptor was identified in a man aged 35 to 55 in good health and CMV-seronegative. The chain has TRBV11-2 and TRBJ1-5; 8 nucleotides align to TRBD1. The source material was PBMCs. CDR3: CASSSDRANNQPQHF. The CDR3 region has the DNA TGTGCCAGCAGTTCGGACAGGGCTAACAATCAGCCCCAGCATTTT.